The T cell receptor (beta chain) under discussion was sequenced for a study of cytomegalovirus exposure and HLA in healthy donors. Overall study results and limits: The study listed 164 cytomegalovirus-associated TCR beta chains. Available immune exposure information was restricted to CMV serostatus only. When presence/absence was analysed, sequencing depth was taken to be roughly uniform across donors. It was in a later analysis that TCR association rates were seen to vary by HLA locus, highest for DRB1 and lowest for HLA-C.

Trimming at V came to 4 bases and at J to 0 bases, leaving 6 bases not matched to a gene. The CDR3 runs to 16 residues. Germline V gene sequence: CDR1 SGDLS, CDR2 YYNGEE. Amplification used 60 Vbeta primers and 13 Jbeta primers. Some clones are missing from TCRdb's copy, which holds only in-frame ones; the method was immunoSEQ multiplex PCR. Among approximately 52,000 clones, approximately 71% were seen once, and the ten largest hold approximately 35%. This clone was seen only a few times. The antigen is not known. The source of this sequence is a man aged 35 to 55 in good health and CMV-seropositive. The V gene is TRBV9, the J gene TRBJ2-3; 9 positions match TRBD2. The specimen was PBMCs. CDR3 amino acids: CASSPAAGGSTDTQYF. The DNA of the CDR3 is TGTGCCAGCAGCCCCGCAGCGGGGGGAAGCACAGATACGCAGTATTTT.